The 5 T cell receptor beta chains reported below all come from one sample, sequenced in a study of cytomegalovirus exposure and HLA in healthy donors. The study ran its PCR with 60 Vbeta and 13 Jbeta primers. Profiling relied on immunoSEQ multiplex PCR, and the TCRdb table lists in-frame clones only, not all of them. The repertoire holds 200,000 to 250,000 clones, around 80% seen once, with 3.8% in the top ten. Sequenced material: PBMCs. The receptors stem from a male donor in good health and CMV-seronegative.

The V and J genes are TRBV2 and TRBJ1-2, with D maybe TRBD1 (6 bases). Per germline, CDR1 SNHLY and CDR2 FYNNEI. The CDR3 is 14 amino acids. Trimming stripped 6 bases from V and 4 bases from J, with 15 bases between. The DNA for the CDR3 is TGTGCCAGCAGAAGCGAGTCGACAGGCTATGGCTACACCTTC. Amino acids: CASRSESTGYGYTF.

The chain links TRBV12-2 to TRBJ2-5; the table gives TRBD2 as D, unverified against the DNA. The DNA matches TRBJ2-7 better at its end, which makes the J call doubtful. TRBV12-2 represents a pseudogene. The CDR3 runs 17 residues. As DNA, the CDR3 is TGTGCAAGTCGCTTAGAACTAGCGGGAGGGCTTCATTACGAGCAGTACTTC. It encodes CASRLELAGGLHYEQYF.

The V gene is TRBV10-1, the J gene TRBJ2-5, with a weak D call TRBD1 (5 bases). Germline V gives CDR1 WNHNN, CDR2 SYGVQD (reference sequence). The V end lost 8 bases, the J end lost 1 base, and 14 bases lay between the germline ends. This CDR3 region has 14 residues. CDR3 nucleotides: TGCGCCAGCGCTGACAGCACCACCCAAGAGACCCAGTACTTC. Its protein is CASADSTTQETQYF.

The chain combines TRBV9 with TRBJ1-2; possible D gene TRBD1, 6 bases. The CDR3 consists of 14 residues. Germline-derived CDR1 and CDR2 are SGDLS and YYNGEE. V was cut by 4 bases and J by 3 bases, with 13 bases left in between. CDR3 bases: TGTGCCAGCAGCCAGAGTGACAGGTACTATGGCTACACCTTC. It codes for CASSQSDRYYGYTF.

This clone was counted between two and nine times. The chain uses TRBV9 and TRBJ2-2; maybe TRBD1 (5 bases). V lost 3 bases and J lost 8, with 11 bases in between. This CDR3 is built from 13 residues. CDR1 SGDLS and CDR2 YYNGEE come from the germline V gene. Here the CDR3 reads CASSDYRQGELFF. The CDR3 DNA reads as TGTGCCAGCAGCGATTACAGACAGGGGGAGCTGTTTTTT.